The clone carrying this TCR beta chain was detected a few times. Antigen unknown. Total RNA extracted from each sample amounted to at least 5 micrograms. V lost 1 base and J 3 bases, leaving 6 bases between the germline ends. From germline, CDR1 is SEHNR and CDR2 FQNEAQ (reference sequence). CDR3 length: 13 amino acids. The data stem from a study of blood T cells in healthy people across ages. Points from the study as a whole: Long-lived donors had more naive CD4+ cells and higher diversity than aged donors. Without sorted subsets, naive and antigen-experienced compartments could not be conclusively compared.

The authors ran a second PCR of roughly 7 to 11 cycles using a sample-barcoded 5' primer and a J-beta primer mix. Each cDNA molecule was tagged by a template-switch adaptor with 12 random nucleotides. TCRdb used MiXCR to reprocess the 5' RACE reads, holding one entry per CDR3 protein. The table lists around 800,000 distinct CDR3 sequences, under 45% of them singletons. The V and J genes are TRBV7-9 and TRBJ1-1; D is undetermined. The sequenced sample was blood. This sequence was found in a man aged 55-75 years in good health. The CDR3 DNA follows: TGTGCCAGCAGCTTAGGGGAGGACACTGAAGCTTTCTTT. Protein product: CASSLGEDTEAFF.